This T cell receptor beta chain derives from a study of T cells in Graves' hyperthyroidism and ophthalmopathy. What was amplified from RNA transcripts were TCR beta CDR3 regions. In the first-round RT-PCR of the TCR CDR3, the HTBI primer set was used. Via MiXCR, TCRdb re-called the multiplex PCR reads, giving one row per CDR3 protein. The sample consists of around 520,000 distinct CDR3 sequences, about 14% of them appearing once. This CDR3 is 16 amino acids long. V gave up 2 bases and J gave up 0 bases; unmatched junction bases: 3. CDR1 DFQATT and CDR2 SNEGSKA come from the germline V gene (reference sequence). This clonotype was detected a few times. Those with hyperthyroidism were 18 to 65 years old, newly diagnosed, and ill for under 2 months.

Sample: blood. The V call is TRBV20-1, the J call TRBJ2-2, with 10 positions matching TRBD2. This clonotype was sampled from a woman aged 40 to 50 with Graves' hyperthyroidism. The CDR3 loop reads CSARPGLATNTGELFF. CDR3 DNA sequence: TGCAGTGCTAGACCGGGACTAGCGACGAACACCGGGGAGCTGTTTTTT.